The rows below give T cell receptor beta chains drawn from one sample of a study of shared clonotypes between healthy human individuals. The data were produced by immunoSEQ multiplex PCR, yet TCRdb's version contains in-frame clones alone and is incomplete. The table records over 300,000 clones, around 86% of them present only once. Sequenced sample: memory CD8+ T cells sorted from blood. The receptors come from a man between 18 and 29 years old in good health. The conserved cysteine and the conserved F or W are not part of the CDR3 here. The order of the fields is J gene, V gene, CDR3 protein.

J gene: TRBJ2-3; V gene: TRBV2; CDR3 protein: ASSDISSRLLDTQY
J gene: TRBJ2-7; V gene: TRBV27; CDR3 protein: ASSPLPGKNEQY
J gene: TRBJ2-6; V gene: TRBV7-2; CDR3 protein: ASSLLAGLSGANVLT
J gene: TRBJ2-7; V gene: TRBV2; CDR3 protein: ASSDLGLSHEQY
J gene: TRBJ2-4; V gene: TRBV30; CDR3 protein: AWTGTGPNIQY
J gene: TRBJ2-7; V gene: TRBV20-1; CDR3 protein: SARDRARKY
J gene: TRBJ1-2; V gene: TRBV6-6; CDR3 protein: ASSPLFDPSYGYT
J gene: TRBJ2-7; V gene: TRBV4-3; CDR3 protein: ASSQVRGLAGGPYEQY
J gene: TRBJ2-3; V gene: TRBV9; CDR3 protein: ASSDGTSGTQY
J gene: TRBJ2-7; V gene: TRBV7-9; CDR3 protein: ASSLTYSYEQY
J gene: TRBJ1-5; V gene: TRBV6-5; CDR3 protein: ASSYTNNQPQH
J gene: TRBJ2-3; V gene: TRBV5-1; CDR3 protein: ASKSRLAKDTQY
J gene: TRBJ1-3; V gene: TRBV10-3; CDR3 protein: AISALNRFRNTIY
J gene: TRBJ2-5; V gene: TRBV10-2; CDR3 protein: ASRNPGPQETQY
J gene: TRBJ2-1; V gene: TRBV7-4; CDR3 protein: ASSFNSGNGDNEQF
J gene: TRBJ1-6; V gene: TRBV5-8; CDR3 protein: ASSLEGRVFPLDDSPLH
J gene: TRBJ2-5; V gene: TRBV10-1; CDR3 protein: ASSESGLAEETQY
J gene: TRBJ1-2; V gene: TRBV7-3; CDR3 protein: ASSLNTAENYGYT
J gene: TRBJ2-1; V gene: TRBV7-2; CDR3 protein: ASSFGLLHNEQF
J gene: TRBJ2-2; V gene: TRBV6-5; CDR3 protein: ASSYPSGELF
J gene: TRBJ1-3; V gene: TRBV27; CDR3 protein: ASSSQPTGNTIY
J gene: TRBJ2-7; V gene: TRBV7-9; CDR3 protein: ASSPLDNSYEQY
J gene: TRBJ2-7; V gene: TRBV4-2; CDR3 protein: ASSQDLAGGYEQY
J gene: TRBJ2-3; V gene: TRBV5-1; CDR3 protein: ASRKSGTGAPDTQY
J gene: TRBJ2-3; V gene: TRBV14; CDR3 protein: ASSQVGGLHTDTQY
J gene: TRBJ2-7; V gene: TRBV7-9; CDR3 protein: ASTSSGFGLSREQY
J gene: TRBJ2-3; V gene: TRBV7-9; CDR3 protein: ASSYIITDTQY
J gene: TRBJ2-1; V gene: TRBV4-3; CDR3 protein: ASSPTSLAGIGSSYNEQF
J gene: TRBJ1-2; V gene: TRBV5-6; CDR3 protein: ASSLVRDSYGYT
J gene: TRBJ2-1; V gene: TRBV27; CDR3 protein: ASSTRAGYNEQF
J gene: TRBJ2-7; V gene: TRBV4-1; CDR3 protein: ASSQDRGSLYEQY